Following are 28 T cell receptor beta chains from one sample sequenced in a study of blood T cells in healthy people across ages. The second PCR ran 7 to 11 cycles with a sample-barcoded 5' primer and J-beta primers. Each CDR3 protein gets one entry after TCRdb re-called the 5' RACE reads with MiXCR. The sample shows around 2 million distinct CDR3 sequences, about 39% of them seen only once. The specimen was blood. Every receptor here comes from a human donor in good health.

The chain carries TRBV5-5 and TRBJ2-1; D not certain. V was shortened by 6 bases and J by 7 bases, with 14 bases between the two germline ends. The CDR3 runs to 13 residues. In germline, CDR1 is SGHKS, CDR2 YYEKEE (reference sequence). The CDR3 sequence is CASTLPGWNEQFF. For the CDR3, the DNA is TGTGCCAGCACCTTACCCGGGTGGAATGAGCAGTTCTTC.

In the case of this clonotype: Germline and junction disagree at one end, which may indicate a read error. The chain joins TRBV12-3 or TRBV12-4 to TRBJ1-5, with TRBD1 matching 8 bases. The CDR3 has 17 amino acids. Written as DNA, the CDR3 is TGCGCCAGCAGTCCCACAGGGGGGCCTTATAGCAATCAGCCCCAGCATTTT. This encodes CASSPTGGPYSNQPQHF.

Concerning this clonotype itself: The germline gene is not matched at one end of the junction; a read error may be the cause. This chain links TRBV29-1 with TRBJ2-1; 11 bases map to TRBD2. The CDR3 extends over 17 amino acids. Germline V CDR1 and CDR2: SQVTM, ANQGSEA. For the CDR3, the DNA is TGCAGCGTTGAAGATGACGGGTCTAGCGGGAGGTACAATGAGCAGTGCTTC. Its protein is CSVEDDGSSGRYNEQCF.

The chain combines TRBV11-2 with TRBJ2-6, with TRBD1 matching over 9 bases. The trim removed 5 bases at V and 1 base at J, leaving 6 bases unmatched. The CDR3 covers 17 residues. Germline lookup yields CDR1 SGHAT and CDR2 FQNNGV. CDR3 loop: CASSKWTGASGANVLTF. The CDR3 coding sequence is TGTGCCAGCAGCAAATGGACAGGGGCGTCTGGGGCCAACGTCCTGACTTTC.

The chain carries TRBV5-5 and TRBJ2-3; D gene uncertain. Looked up from germline, CDR1 is SGHKS and CDR2 is YYEKEE (reference sequence). V lost 0 bases to trimming and J lost 2 bases, with 13 bases between them. The CDR3 loop spans 16 amino acids. The CDR3 region is CASSLVAVVPTDTQYF. Here the CDR3 DNA reads TGTGCCAGCAGCTTGGTGGCCGTTGTTCCCACAGATACGCAGTATTTT.

This chain joins TRBV5-1 and TRBJ1-1; D remains ambiguous. Germline CDR1 SGHRS, CDR2 YFSETQ. This CDR3 region has 13 residues. V lost 7 bases to trimming and J lost 0 bases, with 10 bases between them. CDR3 region: CASASRVNTEAFF. The DNA for the CDR3 is TGCGCCAGCGCATCCCGGGTGAACACTGAAGCTTTCTTT. The full variable domain, in which reference TRBV5-1 and TRBJ1-1 provide the parts outside the CDR3, is KAGVTQTPRYLIKTRGQQVTLSCSPISGHRSVSWYQQTPGQGLQFLFEYFSETQRNKGNFPGRFSGRQFSNSRSEMNVSTLELGDSALYLCASASRVNTEAFFGQGTRLTVV.

This rearrangement joins TRBV14 to TRBJ2-7; perhaps TRBD1 as D (6 bases). Germline V gene sequence: CDR1 SGHDN, CDR2 FVKESK. The V end lost 3 bases, the J end lost 0 bases, and 15 bases lay between the germline ends. There are 16 residues in the CDR3. The chain's CDR3 is CASSHDWTDFSYEQYF. CDR3 bases: TGTGCCAGCAGCCACGATTGGACAGACTTCTCCTACGAGCAGTACTTC. Supplemented by reference TRBV14 and TRBJ2-7, the full variable domain reads EAGVTQFPSHSVIEKGQTVTLRCDPISGHDNLYWYRRVMGKEIKFLLHFVKESKQDESGMPNNRFLAERTGGTYSTLKVQPAELEDSGVYFCASSHDWTDFSYEQYFGPGTRLTVT.

The chain couples TRBV20-1 to TRBJ2-5, with TRBD1 matching 9 bases. Looked up from germline, CDR1 is DFQATT and CDR2 is SNEGSKA (reference sequence). The CDR3 runs 17 residues. The CDR3 is CSLARVSGTGLGETQYF. CDR3 in DNA: TGCAGCCTAGCAAGAGTCTCCGGGACAGGGCTGGGAGAGACCCAGTACTTC.

The chain couples TRBV7-6 to TRBJ2-3; D perhaps matches TRBD1 (5 bases). The germline CDR1 and CDR2 sequences are SGHVS and FNYEAQ. CDR3 length: 16 amino acids. The V and J ends lost 6 bases and 4 bases respectively, with 20 bases between them. CDR3 loop: CASSLGDLPPADTQYF. DNA of the CDR3: TGTGCCAGCAGTCTAGGGGATCTCCCGCCCGCAGATACGCAGTATTTT.

This clonotype was counted between two and nine times. CDR3 DNA: TGTGCCAGCAGCGTAGAGGGAGGGCGTCACTACGAGCAGTACTTC. Encoded protein: CASSVEGGRHYEQYF. The V and J genes are TRBV9 and TRBJ2-7, with 7 bases matching TRBD2. The germline CDR1 and CDR2 sequences are SGDLS and YYNGEE. V dropped 0 bases and J dropped 3; count of bases not matched to a gene: 6. This CDR3 contains 15 residues.

The J gene is TRBJ2-1, the V gene TRBV7-6; TRBD2 agrees at 7 bases. With V trimmed by 1 base and J by 4 bases, 16 bases remained unmatched. The length of the CDR3 is 19 residues. Per the germline V gene, CDR1 is SGHVS and CDR2 is FNYEAQ. Here the CDR3 reads CASSLVETRLAHTYNEQFF. DNA for the CDR3: TGTGCCAGCAGCTTAGTAGAAACAAGACTAGCCCATACTTACAATGAGCAGTTCTTC.

This chain connects TRBV4-2 to TRBJ1-1; D unclear. CDR3 length: 13 amino acids. Deletions cut 5 bases from V and 5 bases from J, with 12 bases between. CDR1 LGHNA and CDR2 YNFKEQ come from the germline V gene. This chain's CDR3 is CASSDRTNTEAFF. DNA of the CDR3: TGTGCCAGCAGCGACCGGACTAATACTGAAGCTTTCTTT.

This clonotype was picked up a small number of times. J is TRBJ2-5 and V is TRBV7-8; a possible D gene is TRBD1 (6 bases). The last part of the DNA fits TRBJ2-7 better; the J call may be wrong. Germline assignment: CDR1 SGHVS and CDR2 FQNEAQ. The CDR3 runs 15 residues. As DNA, the CDR3 is TGTGCCAGCAGCTTACAATCCAGGGGTGGCCACGAGCAGTACTTC. It yields the protein CASSLQSRGGHEQYF.

The rearrangement uses TRBV29-1 and TRBJ2-5; D call uncertain. The closer fit of TRBJ2-7 to the DNA end suggests the J call may be wrong. Per the germline V gene, CDR1 is SQVTM and CDR2 is ANQGSEA. The CDR3 contains 12 residues. The CDR3 DNA sequence: TGCAGCGTTACTCGCACCACCTACGAGCAGTACTTC. Its protein product is CSVTRTTYEQYF.

This clonotype has only a few counts. As DNA, the CDR3 is TGTGCCAGCAGTTCCACAGCAGGGGCAGGTCAGCCCCAGCATTTT. As protein: CASSSTAGAGQPQHF. The chain links TRBV28 to TRBJ1-5; D might be TRBD1 (6 bases). The CDR3 has 15 amino acids. With 4 bases removed from V and 6 bases from J, the gap between germline ends came to 16 bases. Germline values: CDR1 MDHEN, CDR2 SYDVKM.

The chain joins TRBV7-2 to TRBJ2-5; tentatively, D is TRBD1 or TRBD2 (7 bases each). Judging by the DNA end, TRBJ2-7 fits better; the J call may be wrong. This CDR3 contains 14 residues. In germline, CDR1 is SGHTA, CDR2 FQGNSA. The CDR3 loop reads CASRPRGGLDEQYF. Here the CDR3 DNA reads TGTGCCAGCCGCCCCAGGGGGGGGCTCGACGAGCAGTACTTC.

The CDR3 bases are TGTGCCAGCAGCGAAGGGGGGCGACGGGGCTACACCTTC. Amino acids: CASSEGGRRGYTF. This chain links TRBV28 with TRBJ1-2, with D maybe TRBD1 (6 bases). V gave up 6 bases and J gave up 8 bases, with 16 bases separating them. Germline V gives CDR1 MDHEN, CDR2 SYDVKM. The CDR3 is made up of 13 amino acids.

This clonotype has a single count. This chain uses TRBV27 with TRBJ1-5; a possible D gene is TRBD1 (5 bases). V was pared by 2 bases and J by 6 bases, with 14 bases between. Germline V lookup: CDR1 MNHEY, CDR2 SMNVEV (reference sequence). This CDR3 has 15 amino acids. The CDR3 spells CASSLTPPQGQPQHF. In nucleotides, the CDR3 is TGTGCCAGCAGTTTAACCCCTCCCCAGGGTCAGCCCCAGCATTTT.

The gene calls are TRBV28 and TRBJ2-7; D is unresolved. The CDR3 length is 11 residues. In germline, CDR1 is MDHEN, CDR2 SYDVKM. V was trimmed by 6 bases and J by 2 bases, leaving 5 bases between them. This CDR3 reads CASRTTYEQYF. The CDR3 bases are TGTGCCAGCAGAACCACCTACGAGCAGTACTTC.

About this clonotype: Its ends do not fully match the called genes, so a read error is possible. The chain carries TRBV6-5 and TRBJ2-3, with TRBD2 matching 10 bases. The germline CDR1 and CDR2 sequences are MNHEY and SVGAGI. This CDR3 comprises 14 residues. CDR3 amino acids: CTSRLAGGSDTQYF. Written as DNA, the CDR3 is TGTACCAGCAGATTAGCGGGGGGCTCAGATACGCAGTATTTT.

The V and J genes are TRBV18 and TRBJ1-5; no definite D call. V lost 3 bases and J lost 7, with 16 bases in between. CDR3 length: 15 residues. Germline V gene lookup returns CDR1 KGHSH and CDR2 LQKENI. CDR3 region: CASSPSVLVGQPQHF. The DNA of the CDR3 is TGTGCCAGCTCACCCTCTGTTCTCGTTGGACAGCCCCAGCATTTT.

The rearrangement joins TRBV11-1 to TRBJ2-1, with 7 bases lining up with TRBD2. Trimming took 4 bases from V and 9 from J; bases not matched to a gene: 9. CDR3 length equals 14 residues. Per germline, CDR1 SGHAT and CDR2 FQDESV (reference sequence). CDR3 region: CASSSLRDYAEQFF. CDR3 nucleotides: TGTGCCAGCAGCTCACTCCGGGACTACGCTGAGCAGTTCTTC.

The chain recombines TRBV5-1 with TRBJ2-7; TRBD1 is a possible D gene (6 bases). Deletions cut 5 bases from V and 7 bases from J, with 22 bases between. The CDR3 consists of 15 residues. Looked up from germline, CDR1 is SGHRS and CDR2 is YFSETQ. The CDR3 DNA is TGCGCCAGCAGAAGTCGCTGGACAGATAGGAGTGAGCAGTACTTC. This gives the protein CASRSRWTDRSEQYF.

The chain combines TRBV20-1 with TRBJ2-3; 8 bases line up with TRBD1. This CDR3 region has 12 residues. The J segment lost 6 bases and the V segment lost 8 bases, leaving 7 bases of the junction unmatched. Germline CDR1 and CDR2: DFQATT and SNEGSKA (reference sequence). The CDR3 nucleotides read TGCAGTACTCAGGGGGCTTGGGATACGCAGTATTTT. It codes for CSTQGAWDTQYF.

The chain has TRBV6-2 or TRBV6-3 and TRBJ1-2; a possible D gene is TRBD1 (5 bases). Germline V gene lookup returns CDR1 MNHEY and CDR2 SVGEGT. The CDR3 is 12 amino acids. Trimming cost V 4 bases and J 7 bases, with 10 bases left between them. CDR3 residues: CASSWGTGGYTF. The CDR3 DNA sequence: TGTGCCAGCAGTTGGGGGACCGGTGGCTACACCTTC.

This clonotype was detected only a few times. The gene calls are TRBV29-1 and TRBJ1-1; 8 bases line up with TRBD1. The CDR3 covers 13 residues. The junction had 6 bases not matched to a gene; V was cut back by 7 bases and J by 2 bases. From germline, CDR1 is SQVTM and CDR2 ANQGSEA. CDR3 protein: CSGNPGGNTEAFF. The CDR3 nucleotides read TGCAGCGGAAACCCAGGGGGCAACACTGAAGCTTTCTTT.

The chain is built from TRBV2 and TRBJ2-7; D is ambiguous. This CDR3 region has 13 residues. Germline values: CDR1 SNHLY, CDR2 FYNNEI. V gave up 9 bases and J gave up 0 bases, with 12 bases separating them. The CDR3 here is CARSIDSSYEQYF. CDR3 nucleotides: TGTGCCAGATCGATTGATAGCTCCTACGAGCAGTACTTC.

The chain uses TRBV7-9 and TRBJ2-1, with D possibly matching TRBD1 (6 bases). The germline V gene has CDR1 SEHNR and CDR2 FQNEAQ (reference sequence). The CDR3 covers 15 residues. Trimming left V 4 bases short and J 7 bases short, with 17 bases between. DNA of the CDR3: TGTGCCAGCAGCTCAGGGGATTTACTAGGGAATGAGCAGTTCTTC. It yields the protein CASSSGDLLGNEQFF.